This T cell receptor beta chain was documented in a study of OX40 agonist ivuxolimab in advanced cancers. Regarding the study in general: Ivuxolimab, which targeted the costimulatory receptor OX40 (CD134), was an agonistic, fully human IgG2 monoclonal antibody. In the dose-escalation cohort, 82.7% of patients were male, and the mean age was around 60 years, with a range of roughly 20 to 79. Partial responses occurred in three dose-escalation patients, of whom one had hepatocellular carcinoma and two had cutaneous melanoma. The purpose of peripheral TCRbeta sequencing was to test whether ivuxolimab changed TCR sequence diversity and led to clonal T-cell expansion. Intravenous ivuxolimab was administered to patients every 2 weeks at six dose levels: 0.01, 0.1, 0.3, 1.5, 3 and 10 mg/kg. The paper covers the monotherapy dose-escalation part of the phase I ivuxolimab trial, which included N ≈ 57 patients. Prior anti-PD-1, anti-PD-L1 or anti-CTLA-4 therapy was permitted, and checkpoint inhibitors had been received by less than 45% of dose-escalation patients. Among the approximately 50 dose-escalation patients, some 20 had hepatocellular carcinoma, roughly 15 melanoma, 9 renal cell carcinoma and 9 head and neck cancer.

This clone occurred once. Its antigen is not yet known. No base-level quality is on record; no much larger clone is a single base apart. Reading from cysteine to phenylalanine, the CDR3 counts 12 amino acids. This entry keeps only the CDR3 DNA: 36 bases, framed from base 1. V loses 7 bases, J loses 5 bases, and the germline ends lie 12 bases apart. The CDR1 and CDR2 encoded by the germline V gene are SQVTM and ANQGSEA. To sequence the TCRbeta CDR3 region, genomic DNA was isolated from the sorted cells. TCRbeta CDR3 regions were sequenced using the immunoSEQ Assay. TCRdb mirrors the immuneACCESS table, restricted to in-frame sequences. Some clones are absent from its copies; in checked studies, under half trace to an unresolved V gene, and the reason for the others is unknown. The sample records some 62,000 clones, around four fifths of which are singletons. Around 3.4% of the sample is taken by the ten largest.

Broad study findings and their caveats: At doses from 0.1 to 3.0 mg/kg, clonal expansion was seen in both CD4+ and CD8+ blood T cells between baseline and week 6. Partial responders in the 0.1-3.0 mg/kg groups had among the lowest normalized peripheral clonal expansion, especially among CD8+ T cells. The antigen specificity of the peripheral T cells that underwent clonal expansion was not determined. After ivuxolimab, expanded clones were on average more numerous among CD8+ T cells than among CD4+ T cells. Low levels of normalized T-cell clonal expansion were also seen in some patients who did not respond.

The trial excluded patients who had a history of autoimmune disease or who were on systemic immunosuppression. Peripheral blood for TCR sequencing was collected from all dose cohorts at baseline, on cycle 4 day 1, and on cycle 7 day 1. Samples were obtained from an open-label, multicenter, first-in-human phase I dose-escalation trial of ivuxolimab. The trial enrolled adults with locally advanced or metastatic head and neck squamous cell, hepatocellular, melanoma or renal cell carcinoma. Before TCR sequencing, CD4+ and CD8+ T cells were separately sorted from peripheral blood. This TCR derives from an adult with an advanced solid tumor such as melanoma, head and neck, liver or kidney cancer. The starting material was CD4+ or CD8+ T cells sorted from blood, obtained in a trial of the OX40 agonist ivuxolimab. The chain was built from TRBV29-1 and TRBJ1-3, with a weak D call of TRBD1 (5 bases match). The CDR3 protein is CSDSDNRNTIYF. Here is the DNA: TGCAGCGATTCGGACAACCGAAACACCATATATTTT. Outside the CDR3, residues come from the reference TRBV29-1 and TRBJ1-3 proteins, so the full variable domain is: SAVISQKPSRDICQRGTSLTIQCQVDSQVTMMFWYRQQPGQSLTLIATANQGSEATYESGFVIDKFPISRPNLTFSTLTVSNMSPEDSSIYLCSDSDNRNTIYFGEGSWLTVV.